This record concerns one T cell receptor beta chain sequence. Its target is not known. This sample was included in a study of T-cell memory formation after mild COVID-19. The CDR3 sequence is 12 residues long. Trimming pared 6 bases from V and 5 bases from J, leaving 10 bases between. With constant-segment primers, 5'RACE yielded cDNA libraries of TCR alpha and TCR beta that carried sample barcodes and UMIs. Each CDR3 protein is one row after TCRdb ran MiXCR on the 5' RACE reads. This sample has some 330,000 distinct CDR3 sequences, with roughly 21% found just once. The study, taken as a whole, reports: Later expanders leaned CD4+, whereas day 15 to 85 contracting clones were balanced CD4/CD8.

The source of this sequence is an adult woman who had mild COVID-19 (a few samples of this study predate the infection). Cell type and time point are not known. The sample comprised PBMCs or a T cell subset sorted from them (not recorded which). This rearrangement joins TRBV12-3 or TRBV12-4 to TRBJ1-2; D is undetermined. CDR3 DNA sequence: TGTGCCAGCAGCCCGATGGAGTATGGCTACACCTTC. This translates into CASSPMEYGYTF.